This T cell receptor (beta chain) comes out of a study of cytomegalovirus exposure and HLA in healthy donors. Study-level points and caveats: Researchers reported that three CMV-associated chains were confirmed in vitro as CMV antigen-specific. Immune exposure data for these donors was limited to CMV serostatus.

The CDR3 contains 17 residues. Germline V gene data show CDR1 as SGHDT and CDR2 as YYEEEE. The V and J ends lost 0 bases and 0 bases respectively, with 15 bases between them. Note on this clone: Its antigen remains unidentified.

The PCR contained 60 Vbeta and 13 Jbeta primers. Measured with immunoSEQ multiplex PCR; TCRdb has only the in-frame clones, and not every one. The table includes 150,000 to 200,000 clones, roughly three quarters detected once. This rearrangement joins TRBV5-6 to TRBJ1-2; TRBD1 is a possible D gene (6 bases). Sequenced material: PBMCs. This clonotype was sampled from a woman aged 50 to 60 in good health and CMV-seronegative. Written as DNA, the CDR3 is TGTGCCAGCAGCTTGGCGCGGGGGGGCCGGACTAACTATGGCTACACCTTC. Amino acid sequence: CASSLARGGRTNYGYTF.